This T cell receptor beta chain was sequenced during a study of shared clonotypes between healthy human individuals. Across the whole study: Three CD4 naive, three CD4 memory, two CD8 naive and one CD8 memory plate were used per donor. Regarding the study as a whole: Enrolling few donors narrowed the genetic and exposure-history diversity that was represented.

Comments on this clone: Its matching antigen is unknown.

Several immunoSEQ plates received, in even portions, the genomic DNA of each subset. As originally analysed: Filtering was not the same, since immunoSEQ gave junction-only sequences without quality scores. Some clones are missing from TCRdb's copy, which holds only in-frame ones; the method was immunoSEQ multiplex PCR. D and trimming come from the DNA, and the V and J calls and clone size come from that table. The sample lists approximately 350,000 clones, around two thirds occurring once. The CDR3 is 16 amino acids. J gave up 5 bases and V 1 base, and 6 bases lay outside the gene matches. Germline V gene sequence: CDR1 MNHEY, CDR2 SMNVEV (reference sequence).

The chain is built from TRBV27 and TRBJ1-2; 11 bases align to TRBD1. The sample was memory CD4+ T cells sorted from blood. Subset described: CD45RA-negative fraction. The receptor was isolated from a man aged 25 to 40 in good health. DNA of the CDR3: TGTGCCAGCAGTTTATTTGGGGACAGGGGGGGGTATGGCTACACCTTC. This sequence encodes CASSLFGDRGGYGYTF.